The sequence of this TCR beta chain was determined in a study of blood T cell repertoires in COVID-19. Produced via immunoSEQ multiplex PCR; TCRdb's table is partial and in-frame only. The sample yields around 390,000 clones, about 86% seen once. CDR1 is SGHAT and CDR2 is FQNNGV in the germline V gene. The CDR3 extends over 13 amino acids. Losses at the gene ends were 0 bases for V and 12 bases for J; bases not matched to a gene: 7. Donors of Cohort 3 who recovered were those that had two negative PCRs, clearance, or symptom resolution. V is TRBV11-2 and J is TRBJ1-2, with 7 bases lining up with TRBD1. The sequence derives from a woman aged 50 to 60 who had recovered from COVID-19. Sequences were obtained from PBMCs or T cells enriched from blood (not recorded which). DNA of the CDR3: TGTGCCAGCAGCTTAGATTGGCGGGACAGACACACCTTC. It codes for CASSLDWRDRHTF. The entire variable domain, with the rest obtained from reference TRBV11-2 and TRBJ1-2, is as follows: EAGVAQSPRYKIIEKRQSVAFWCNPISGHATLYWYQQILGQGPKLLIQFQNNGVVDDSQLPKDRFSAERLKGVDSTLKIQPAKLEDSAVYLCASSLDWRDRHTFGSGTRLTVV.